This record covers a single T cell receptor (beta chain). Its matching antigen is unknown. These data originate in a study of T cell responses to AZD1222 COVID-19 vaccine. The data were produced by immunoSEQ multiplex PCR, yet TCRdb's version contains in-frame clones alone and is incomplete. The data show fewer than 150,000 clones, about 90% seen once. Germline V gene data show CDR1 as LGHNA and CDR2 as YSLEER. The CDR3 is 15 amino acids. Deletions cut 1 base from V and 3 bases from J, with 12 bases between. Findings and limits, study-wide: Baseline seropositivity occurred in only a handful of AZD1222 recipients. Within unmutated variant regions lay the reported targets of nearly half of spike-specific TCRs. The study found vaccine-associated CD4 TCRs spanning spike, dominant at 160-218 and 743-854.

The clonotype comes from an adult in good health. This specimen consisted of peripheral blood, obtained on day 0 of AZD1222 vaccination. This sequence joins TRBV4-3 and TRBJ1-1, with a possible D match to TRBD1 (5 bases). The DNA for the CDR3 is TGCGCCAGCAGCCAAGGGGGAGGGGCGGACACTGAAGCTTTCTTT. Its translation: CASSQGGGADTEAFF.